One sample yielded the 24 T cell receptor beta chains listed below, sequenced in a study of molecular identifiers for immune sequencing clone quantification. One entry per CDR3 protein results from TCRdb running MiXCR on the PCR reads. In the table there are tens of thousands of distinct CDR3 sequences, around 25% of which are singletons. Sequencing input: naive CD8+ T cells from blood, with Jurkat cell RNA spiked in. Subset in this sample: FACS-sorted CD8+CD4-CCR7+CD45RA+ naive T cells. The receptors shown here come from a human donor in good health. Some libraries in this study had Jurkat cell RNA spiked in.

With respect to this clonotype: A much larger clone lies a single base off, so this may be a read error. The chain carries TRBV7-9 and TRBJ1-5, with D unresolved. CDR1 and CDR2 (germline): SEHNR, FQNEAQ (reference sequence). V was cut by 5 bases and J by 7 bases, with 9 bases left in between. The CDR3 runs to 12 residues. CDR3 sequence: CASSLKAQPQHF. CDR3 bases: TGTGCCAGCAGCCTAAAAGCGCAGCCCCAGCATTTT.

Comment on this clonotype: A read error may explain this, as a much larger clone is one base away. The rearrangement links TRBV7-9 to TRBJ2-3, with TRBD1 as a possible D gene (6 bases). This CDR3 region has 16 residues. The germline gives CDR1 SEHNR, CDR2 FQNEAQ (reference sequence). CDR3 amino acids: CASSRGWGSARDRQYF. The CDR3 DNA reads as TGTGCCAGCAGCAGGGGGTGGGGATCCGCCCGTGATAGGCAGTATTTT.

The CDR3 loop reads CASRPGPGFSAQYF. Written as DNA, the CDR3 is TGTGCCAGCAGGCCGGGCCCGGGCTTTTCCGCGCAGTACTTC. V gene TRBV28 combines with J gene TRBJ2-7, with no clear D. Germline lookup yields CDR1 MDHEN and CDR2 SYDVKM. The V gene lost 6 bases and the J gene lost 9 bases, with 21 bases spanning the gap. The CDR3 spans 14 residues.

Points on this clonotype: A much larger clone sits a single nucleotide away, making a read error possible. The CDR3 ends on some other residue instead of the conserved phenylalanine or tryptophan, so this is likely a read error. V and J are TRBV20-1 and TRBJ2-3, with TRBD2 matching over 9 bases. V lost 5 bases and J lost 1; bases outside the gene matches: 1. The CDR3 is made up of 13 amino acids. Germline CDR1 reads DFQATT; CDR2 reads SNEGSKA (reference sequence). The CDR3 reads CSARTSGTDTQYL. CDR3 nucleotide sequence: TGCAGTGCTCGGACTAGCGGCACAGATACGCAGTATCTT.

In regard to this clonotype: A read error is likely, as this CDR3 ends without the conserved phenylalanine or tryptophan. The DNA is left out, because the CDR3 cannot be placed on it with certainty; the CDR3 is given as TCRdb lists it. The V and J genes are TRBV28 and TRBJ2-3. Germline V gives CDR1 MDHEN, CDR2 SYDVKM. The CDR3 has 11 residues if both end residues are counted. The CDR3 sequence is CASTRFDTPYS.

The chain links TRBV6-2 or TRBV6-3 to TRBJ2-1; no definite D call. This CDR3 has 12 amino acids. CDR1 is MNHEY, CDR2 SVGEGT, per germline. The V end lost 2 bases, the J end lost 12 bases, and 11 bases lay between the germline ends. The CDR3 nucleotides are TGTGCCAGCAGTTACCCCAGCGTTGGGCAGTTCTTC. Its protein product is CASSYPSVGQFF.

As to this clonotype: A read error may explain this, as a much larger clone is one base away. This chain links TRBV20-1 with TRBJ1-1; D is perhaps TRBD1 (5 bases). From germline, CDR1 is DFQATT and CDR2 SNEGSKA (reference sequence). The CDR3 covers 13 residues. The CDR3 nucleotides read TGCAGTGCTAGCGGGGGGTTGCCCACTGAACCTTTCTTT. Amino acid sequence: CSASGGLPTEPFF.

Worth noting for this clonotype: A read error may be the cause here, since a much bigger clone is one base away. V and J are TRBV4-1 and TRBJ2-1; D is undetermined. Germline loops: CDR1 MGHRA, CDR2 YSYEKL. This CDR3 is 16 amino acids long. The DNA of the CDR3 is TGCGCCCGCAGCCAAGTCTGGTCCTCCAGATACAATGAGCAGTTCTTC. It is translated as CARSQVWSSRYNEQFF.

In the case of this clonotype: One junction end does not reproduce the germline sequence, and a read error may be involved. The rearrangement uses TRBV27 and TRBJ2-5; no firm D call. The CDR3 totals 14 residues. Per the germline V gene, CDR1 is MNHEY and CDR2 is SMNVEV (reference sequence). The CDR3, as DNA: TGTGCCTGCAGTTCGGGCTTACGACAAGAGACCCAGTACTTC. The encoded protein is CACSSGLRQETQYF.

This clonotype was picked up one time. The rearrangement links TRBV4-3 to TRBJ2-5, with 7 bases identical to TRBD1. CDR1 is LGHNA, CDR2 YSLEER, per germline. V was clipped by 0 bases and J by 6 bases; unmatched bases: 10. CDR3 length: 16 residues. CDR3 DNA: TGCGCCAGCAGCCAAGAAACGAGACAGGGTGGTCAGACCCAGTACTTC. It is translated as CASSQETRQGGQTQYF.

This clonotype was counted many times. This chain links TRBV6-2 or TRBV6-3 with TRBJ2-4, with D unresolved. The V end lost 5 bases, the J end lost 4 bases, and 3 bases lay between the germline ends. The CDR3 has 11 amino acids. Per germline, CDR1 MNHEY and CDR2 SVGEGT. CDR3 nucleotide sequence: TGTGCCAGCAGTATGAAAAACATTCAGTACTTC. Its protein is CASSMKNIQYF.

Concerning this clonotype itself: A much more abundant neighbour one base away suggests this may be a read error. V usage is TRBV7-2 and J usage is TRBJ2-1, with D hard to call. Germline V gene data show CDR1 as SGHTA and CDR2 as FQGNSA. V lost 3 bases to trimming and J lost 5 bases, with 8 bases between them. CDR3 length: 13 amino acids. This chain's CDR3 is CASSFSNNNEQFF. CDR3 DNA: TGTGCCAGCAGCTTTTCTAATAACAATGAGCAGTTCTTC. The full variable domain, completed using reference TRBV7-2 and TRBJ2-1, is GAGVSQSPSNKVTEKGKDVELRCDPISGHTALYWYRQSLGQGLEFLIYFQGNSAPDKSGLPSDRFSAERTGGSVSTLTIQRTQQEDSAVYLCASSFSNNNEQFFGPGTRLTVL.

This clonotype was seen at least ten times. V and J are TRBV30 and TRBJ1-6, with no clear D. Germline assignment: CDR1 GTSNPN and CDR2 SVGIG (reference sequence). CDR3 length: 13 amino acids. The ends were cut back, 2 bases at V and 5 bases at J, with 7 bases in the middle. The CDR3 DNA sequence: TGTGCCTGGAGTCTTATGGATAATTCACCCCTCCACTTT. This codes for CAWSLMDNSPLHF. Based on the CDR3 plus reference TRBV30 and TRBJ1-6, the full variable domain is SQTIHQWPATLVQPVGSPLSLECTVEGTSNPNLYWYRQAAGRGLQLLFYSVGIGQISSEVPQNLSASRPQDRQFILSSKKLLLSDSGFYLCAWSLMDNSPLHFGNGTRLTVT.

This clonotype was observed at least ten times. The genes are TRBV9 and TRBJ2-7, with D possibly matching TRBD2 (6 bases). The CDR3 contains 14 residues. V was pared by 0 bases and J by 0 bases, with 7 bases between. Germline-derived CDR1 and CDR2 are SGDLS and YYNGEE. DNA of the CDR3: TGTGCCAGCAGCGTAGGGGGACTCTCCTACGAGCAGTACTTC. Amino acid sequence: CASSVGGLSYEQYF. The full variable domain, its missing parts supplied by reference TRBV9 and TRBJ2-7, is DSGVTQTPKHLITATGQRVTLRCSPRSGDLSVYWYQQSLDQGLQFLIQYYNGEERAKGNILERFSAQQFPDLHSELNLSSLELGDSALYFCASSVGGLSYEQYFGPGTRLTVT.

For this clonotype: A much larger clone sits a single nucleotide away, making a read error possible. The rearrangement joins TRBV4-3 to TRBJ2-1; weak D call: TRBD2 (5 bases). CDR1 and CDR2 (germline): LGHNA, YSLEER. V was trimmed by 3 bases and J by 7 bases, leaving 16 bases between them. This CDR3 contains 15 residues. Here the CDR3 reads CASSQSRRVRNEQFF. The CDR3 coding sequence is TGCGCCAGCAGCCAGAGTAGGCGGGTGCGGAATGAGCAGTTCTTC.

This clonotype was seen ten or more times. The V gene is TRBV6-5, the J gene TRBJ1-2, with 7 bases identical to TRBD1. The CDR3 contains 17 residues. Looked up from germline, CDR1 is MNHEY and CDR2 is SVGAGI. Trimming removed 0 bases from V and 4 bases from J; junction bases left unmatched: 11. This CDR3 reads CASSYSRDSRPAYGYTF. The CDR3 bases are TGTGCCAGCAGTTACTCTCGGGACAGCCGACCGGCCTATGGCTACACCTTC.

For this clonotype: Since a much larger clone is just one base distant, this may be a read error. The rearrangement joins TRBV12-3 or TRBV12-4 to TRBJ2-3; the D is unclear. The CDR3 consists of 14 residues. The CDR3, as DNA: TGTGCCAGCAGTTTGGTCCCGCAGGTAGATACGCGGTATTTT. Translation gives CASSLVPQVDTRYF.

Many counts were recorded for this clonotype. The rearrangement uses TRBV30 and TRBJ2-7, with D perhaps TRBD1 (6 bases). The V end was cut by 3 bases, the J end by 4 bases, with 19 bases between. Germline CDR1 and CDR2: GTSNPN and SVGIG (reference sequence). CDR3 length equals 15 residues. This CDR3 is CAWSAGQGYLYEQYF. The CDR3 coding sequence is TGTGCCTGGAGCGCCGGCCAGGGGTACCTGTACGAGCAGTACTTC. The full variable domain, with the rest looked up from reference TRBV30 and TRBJ2-7, is SQTIHQWPATLVQPVGSPLSLECTVEGTSNPNLYWYRQAAGRGLQLLFYSVGIGQISSEVPQNLSASRPQDRQFILSSKKLLLSDSGFYLCAWSAGQGYLYEQYFGPGTRLTVT.

The chain links TRBV7-9 to TRBJ2-1; maybe TRBD1 (7 bases). The V end was cut by 1 base, the J end by 3 bases, with 13 bases between. This CDR3 has 16 residues. Germline loops: CDR1 SEHNR, CDR2 FQNEAQ (reference sequence). This CDR3 is CASSLVGGGLYNEQFF. CDR3 nucleotide sequence: TGTGCCAGCAGCTTAGTAGGAGGGGGCCTCTACAATGAGCAGTTCTTC.

The table lists this clonotype with many counts. The chain joins TRBV6-6 to TRBJ1-1; 9 bases match TRBD1. The CDR3 is made up of 14 amino acids. Unmatched junction bases numbered 6, after V lost 5 bases and J lost 5 bases. Germline CDR1 is MNHNY and CDR2 is SVGAGI (reference sequence). CDR3 loop: CASSATGTGTEAFF. CDR3 nucleotide sequence: TGTGCCAGCAGTGCTACCGGGACAGGGACTGAAGCTTTCTTT.

This clonotype occurred many times. The CDR3 protein is CSARQGNSNQPQHF. The CDR3 nucleotides are TGCAGCGCCCGACAGGGGAATAGCAATCAGCCCCAGCATTTT. The rearrangement joins TRBV29-1 to TRBJ1-5, with TRBD1 matching 8 bases. Trimming at V came to 7 bases and at J to 0 bases, leaving 5 bases not matched to a gene. The CDR3 spans 14 residues. Germline V gives CDR1 SQVTM, CDR2 ANQGSEA.

This clonotype showed up many times. V is TRBV7-2 and J is TRBJ2-1; TRBD2 aligns across 7 bases. J gave up 6 bases and V 0 bases, and 5 bases lay outside the gene matches. Germline V gene data show CDR1 as SGHTA and CDR2 as FQGNSA. CDR3 length equals 15 residues. The CDR3 region is CASSLAAGVRNEQFF. As DNA, the CDR3 is TGTGCCAGCAGCTTAGCGGCGGGAGTACGCAATGAGCAGTTCTTC.

V gene TRBV4-3 combines with J gene TRBJ2-3, with TRBD2 identical over 9 bases. The germline V gene encodes CDR1 LGHNA and CDR2 YSLEER. The J segment lost 4 bases and the V segment lost 4 bases, leaving 6 bases of the junction unmatched. This CDR3 is 15 amino acids long. The chain's CDR3 is CASSPPSGMSDTQYF. The DNA for the CDR3 is TGCGCCAGCAGCCCGCCTAGCGGGATGTCAGATACGCAGTATTTT.

This clonotype was recorded at least ten times. The chain recombines TRBV5-1 with TRBJ2-7; 9 bases line up with TRBD1. CDR1 is SGHRS, CDR2 YFSETQ, per germline. This CDR3 spans 17 amino acids. J gave up 0 bases and V 4 bases, and 11 bases lay outside the gene matches. CDR3 loop: CASSPWGGQGRSYEQYF. The DNA for the CDR3 is TGCGCCAGCAGCCCTTGGGGGGGACAGGGCCGCTCCTACGAGCAGTACTTC.